A single sample gave rise to the 21 T cell receptor beta chains below, sequenced in a study of metastatic and nonmetastatic thyroid tumors. TCRdb re-called the PCR reads through MiXCR. The data hold about 47,000 clones, with under 25% observed a single time. None of the patients had undergone any treatment ahead of thyroid surgery. The sequenced material came from blood. The origin of the receptors is a male donor with papillary thyroid cancer or a benign thyroid nodule (not recorded which). Some clones in this sample may be carry-over from other donors' samples.

This clone is medium-sized. The chain recombines TRBV18 with TRBJ1-2; D unclear. In germline, CDR1 is KGHSH, CDR2 LQKENI. V lost 6 bases, J lost 8 bases, and 16 bases lay in between. The CDR3 has 13 amino acids. CDR3 amino acids: CASSPGPTEGYTF. CDR3 bases: TGTGCCAGCTCCCCTGGACCTACGGAGGGCTACACCTTC.

As regards this clone: Compared with germline, one end of the junction differs, possibly owing to a read error. The chain is built from TRBV6-9 and TRBJ2-5; 10 positions agree with TRBD1. Germline CDR1 MNHGY, CDR2 SVAAGI. This CDR3 is built from 14 residues. The CDR3 DNA follows: TGCGCCAGCAGTCCCGGGACAGGGGTAGAGACCCAGTACTTC. It codes for CASSPGTGVETQYF.

Sample share makes this clone medium-sized. The chain is built from TRBV4-2 and TRBJ1-6; D gene unclear. CDR1 LGHNA and CDR2 YNFKEQ come from the germline V gene. This CDR3 has 18 residues. The V and J ends lost 0 bases and 7 bases respectively, with 19 bases between them. The CDR3, as DNA: TGTGCCAGCAGCCAAGAACTCATCCGTCGGGGTAACAATTCACCCCTCCACTTT. This gives the protein CASSQELIRRGNNSPLHF.

The sample holds many counts of this clone. This rearrangement joins TRBV12-3 or TRBV12-4 to TRBJ1-1; 8 nucleotides agree with TRBD1. V lost 5 bases to trimming and J lost 4 bases; unmatched junction nucleotides: 12. This CDR3 has 16 amino acids. The DNA for the CDR3 is TGTGCCAGCAGTAACCAGGGGGCCCCCGGTGGCACTGAAGCTTTCTTT. Translating it yields CASSNQGAPGGTEAFF.

This clone has ten or more counts. J is TRBJ1-5 and V is TRBV4-2; TRBD1 might be the D (5 bases). V dropped 4 bases and J dropped 0 bases, with 10 bases sitting between them. The germline V gene has CDR1 LGHNA and CDR2 YNFKEQ. The CDR3 is made up of 15 amino acids. The DNA of the CDR3 is TGTGCCAGCAGCCTCGGGACGGATAGCAATCAGCCCCAGCATTTT. The encoded protein is CASSLGTDSNQPQHF.

The sample holds many counts of this clone. The chain couples TRBV7-9 to TRBJ2-7; a possible D gene is TRBD2 (6 bases). This CDR3 region has 14 residues. Looked up from germline, CDR1 is SEHNR and CDR2 is FQNEAQ (reference sequence). Trimming cost V 3 bases and J 5 bases, with 14 bases left between them. The CDR3 spells CASSFEGGGDEQYF. CDR3 bases: TGTGCCAGCAGCTTCGAAGGTGGAGGGGACGAGCAGTACTTC. Full variable domain (outside the CDR3, taken from reference TRBV7-9 and TRBJ2-7): DTGVSQNPRHKITKRGQNVTFRCDPISEHNRLYWYRQTLGQGPEFLTYFQNEAQLEKSRLLSDRFSAERPKGSFSTLEIQRTEQGDSAMYLCASSFEGGGDEQYFGPGTRLTVT.

In its sample, this clone was seen many times. The rearrangement joins TRBV6-1 to TRBJ1-3, with unresolved D. Trimming stripped 5 bases from V and 3 bases from J, with 14 bases between. The CDR3 contains 15 residues. Germline values: CDR1 MNHNS, CDR2 SASEGT. The CDR3 DNA follows: TGTGCCAGCAGTACCTCTCCGGGCGGTGGAAACACCATATATTTT. Protein: CASSTSPGGGNTIYF.

CDR3 loop: CASSASMGLAGTHEQYF. CDR3 DNA sequence: TGTGCCAGCAGCGCCAGCATGGGACTAGCGGGAACCCACGAGCAGTACTTC. V and J are TRBV11-2 and TRBJ2-7, with 13 nucleotides matching TRBD2. Germline lookup yields CDR1 SGHAT and CDR2 FQNNGV. The CDR3 extends over 17 amino acids. V was pared by 5 bases and J by 5 bases, with 12 bases of the junction left unmatched.

The genes are TRBV20-1 and TRBJ2-3; 15 bases agree with TRBD2. CDR1 DFQATT and CDR2 SNEGSKA come from the germline V gene (reference sequence). The CDR3 spans 17 residues. V shed 2 bases, J shed 5 bases, and the junction held 8 bases outside the gene matches. The DNA for the CDR3 is TGCAGTGCTAGAAGGACTAGCGGGAGGGCGAGGGGAGATACGCAGTATTTT. Its protein product is CSARRTSGRARGDTQYF.

This clone was seen at least ten times. The rearrangement uses TRBV5-1 and TRBJ1-2; D unresolved. The V end was cut by 4 bases, the J end by 2 bases, with 9 bases between. Germline V CDR1 and CDR2: SGHRS, YFSETQ. CDR3 length equals 13 residues. CDR3 sequence reads: CASSLTSNYGYTF. The CDR3, as DNA: TGCGCCAGCAGCCTTACCAGCAACTATGGCTACACCTTC.

The rearrangement joins TRBV18 to TRBJ1-2, with D possibly matching TRBD1 (6 bases). The CDR3 is 17 amino acids. Per the germline V gene, CDR1 is KGHSH and CDR2 is LQKENI. The V gene lost 2 bases and the J gene lost 0 bases, with 16 bases spanning the gap. This CDR3 reads CASSPGAGEISNYGYTF. DNA of the CDR3: TGTGCCAGCTCACCAGGGGCAGGGGAGATCTCTAACTATGGCTACACCTTC.

This clone was seen more than once but under ten times. The chain recombines TRBV15 with TRBJ2-1; tentatively, D is TRBD1 (5 bases). This CDR3 spans 15 amino acids. CDR1 is LNHNV, CDR2 YYDKDF, per germline (reference sequence). V lost 5 bases, J lost 10 bases, and 21 bases lay in between. The CDR3: CATSPRTFLGNEQFF. CDR3 nucleotide sequence: TGTGCCACCAGCCCACGGACATTCCTAGGCAACGAGCAGTTCTTC.

At least ten counts were recorded for this clone. This may be a read error, as it is one base from a much larger clone. This chain uses TRBV24-1 with TRBJ1-1; perhaps TRBD1 as D (5 bases). Deletions cut 7 bases from V and 3 bases from J, with 8 bases between. The CDR3 runs to 12 residues. Looked up from germline, CDR1 is KGHDR and CDR2 is SFDVKD. DNA for the CDR3: TGTGCCACCAGGGGGGGGGACACTGAAGCTTTCTTT. This translates into CATRGGDTEAFF.

This clone has only one observation. Given a much more abundant clone one base away, this may be a read error. Other DNA sequences from this sample encode an identical CDR3 as well. The chain is built from TRBV5-4 and TRBJ2-7; 14 nucleotides line up with TRBD2. This CDR3 spans 16 amino acids. Germline V gene lookup returns CDR1 SGHNT and CDR2 YYREEE (reference sequence). CDR3 loop: CASSEGLAGGSYEQYF. The CDR3 DNA sequence: TGTGCCAGCAGCGAAGGACTAGCGGGAGGATCCTACGAGCAGTACTTT. The complete variable domain, with remaining parts taken from reference TRBV5-4 and TRBJ2-7, reads ETGVTQSPTHLIKTRGQQVTLRCSSQSGHNTVSWYQQALGQGPQFIFQYYREEENGRGNFPPRFSGLQFPNYSSELNVNALELDDSALYLCASSEGLAGGSYEQYFGPGTRLTVT.

The chain recombines TRBV29-1 with TRBJ2-5; 11 nucleotides agree with TRBD2. The CDR3 runs 17 residues. The germline CDR1 and CDR2 sequences are SQVTM and ANQGSEA. Losses at the gene ends were 0 bases for V and 0 bases for J; bases not matched to a gene: 6. The CDR3 DNA follows: TGCAGCGTTGAAGATCTAGCGGGGGGTCCGTACCAAGAGACCCAGTACTTC. Its translation: CSVEDLAGGPYQETQYF.

This clone was found many times. The J gene is TRBJ2-5, the V gene TRBV7-9, with 8 bases aligning to TRBD2. This CDR3 is built from 15 residues. CDR1 is SEHNR, CDR2 FQNEAQ, per germline (reference sequence). V shed 5 bases and J 3 bases; nucleotides not matched to a gene: 8. DNA of the CDR3: TGTGCCAGCAGCCCAATGAGTAGCGGGAAAGAGACCCAGTACTTC. Residues: CASSPMSSGKETQYF.

This clone was observed a handful of times. This sequence joins TRBV6-1 and TRBJ1-2; the match to TRBD1 covers 10 bases. Per the germline V gene, CDR1 is MNHNS and CDR2 is SASEGT. Germline trimming cut 8 bases from V and 7 bases from J; bases unmatched to any gene: 10. CDR3 length: 14 residues. CDR3 coding DNA: TGTGCCAGCCCGACCGGGACAGGGGACGGTGGCTACACCTTC. This encodes CASPTGTGDGGYTF.

This clone was seen many times. J is TRBJ2-7 and V is TRBV20-1, with a weak D call TRBD2 (5 bases). Germline-derived CDR1 and CDR2 are DFQATT and SNEGSKA (reference sequence). The CDR3 runs to 14 residues. V was clipped by 6 bases and J by 3 bases, with 18 bases between them. CDR3 amino acids: CSAPFPLDDYEQYF. The CDR3 nucleotides are TGCAGTGCCCCCTTCCCACTAGACGACTACGAGCAGTACTTC.

CDR3 in amino acids: CASSVPGTGVDQYF. CDR3 nucleotide sequence: TGTGCCAGCAGTGTACCCGGGACAGGGGTCGATCAGTACTTC. The chain couples TRBV6-1 to TRBJ2-7, with 10 positions matching TRBD1. The CDR3 is made up of 14 amino acids. CDR1 is MNHNS, CDR2 SASEGT, per germline. With V trimmed by 4 bases and J by 10 bases, 10 bases remained unmatched.

This clone was detected ten times or more. The rearrangement links TRBV18 to TRBJ2-3; TRBD2 matches 8 bases. The germline CDR1 and CDR2 sequences are KGHSH and LQKENI. The ends lost 3 bases at V and 1 base at J; junction bases unmatched: 9. The CDR3 covers 17 residues. CDR3 loop: CASSPPGGGGRTDTQYF. The CDR3 DNA is TGTGCCAGCTCACCCCCCGGGGGGGGTGGACGCACAGATACGCAGTATTTT. Full variable domain (rest looked up from reference TRBV18 and TRBJ2-3): NAGVMQNPRHLVRRRGQEARLRCSPMKGHSHVYWYRQLPEEGLKFMVYLQKENIIDESGMPKERFSAEFPKEGPSILRIQQVVRGDSAAYFCASSPPGGGGRTDTQYFGPGTRLTVL.

The chain employs TRBV28 and TRBJ2-7, with 7 bases aligning to TRBD1. V shed 7 bases and J 5 bases; nucleotides not matched to a gene: 8. Germline loops: CDR1 MDHEN, CDR2 SYDVKM. The CDR3 contains 13 residues. The CDR3 loop is CASILTGSNEQYF. CDR3 DNA: TGTGCCAGCATTTTGACAGGGTCGAACGAGCAGTACTTC.